The entry below gives a single TCR beta chain sequence along with its context. Its antigen is unidentified. This sample stems from a study of T cell responses to AZD1222 COVID-19 vaccine. General study points: Reports indicate that nearly half of spike-specific TCRs are directed at unmutated variant regions. Dominant CD4 TCR responses targeted spike regions 160-218 and 743-854. Donors were mostly white British, more females; clonal diversity possibly underestimated.

Method: immunoSEQ multiplex PCR; TCRdb's copy keeps in-frame clones and lacks some. The sample has approximately 170,000 clones; 80% to 95% are singletons. Trimming at V came to 2 bases and at J to 1 base, leaving 8 bases not matched to a gene. CDR3 length: 16 residues. The germline V gene has CDR1 KGHSH and CDR2 LQKENI. The rearrangement uses TRBV18 and TRBJ2-7, with 7 positions matching TRBD1. The material sequenced was peripheral blood, taken on day 0 of AZD1222 vaccination. This receptor was obtained from an adult in good health. As DNA, the CDR3 is TGTGCCAGCTCACCAGGGACAGCGAGAATTTCCTACGAGCAGTACTTC. Amino acids: CASSPGTARISYEQYF.